This T cell receptor beta chain came from a study of T cells in Graves' hyperthyroidism and ophthalmopathy (dated by TCRdb to the late 2010s). Study-level background: Peripheral blood was sampled at the time of initial diagnosis, prior to any treatment. To identify distinguishing TCR V-J signatures, a discovery cohort of 90 to 100 patients was used, comprising fewer than 45 with Graves' ophthalmopathy and 57 with stable Graves' hyperthyroidism. An independent validation cohort of about 20 hyperthyroidism patients and approximately 17 patients who later progressed to ophthalmopathy tested prospective prediction of ophthalmopathy. The roughly 100 discovery patients were randomly divided into training and test sets at a 7:3 ratio. In addition, the study compared T-cell repertoires in thyroid tissue and in blood from six Graves' hyperthyroidism patients. After sampling, hyperthyroidism patients received methimazole starting at 30 mg daily, and ophthalmopathy patients received high-dose intravenous methylprednisolone. The paper describes TCR Vbeta CDR3 sequencing of 135 peripheral blood samples, made up of some 40 ophthalmopathy patients, approximately 73 hyperthyroidism patients and 17 progressor patients. General study outcomes and caveats: Most expanded thyroid clonotypes (frequency above 0.001) were also detected in blood, suggesting blood repertoires may reflect thyroid immune responses. During validation, the model predicted progression to ophthalmopathy a median of around 7 months ahead of onset, with almost 71% sensitivity and less than 85% specificity. No statistical method was used to set the sample size in advance, and investigators knew the group allocation. A 13 V-J signature model separated ophthalmopathy from stable hyperthyroidism, with around 88% sensitivity and about 81% specificity in cross-validation and 80%/75% in testing.

The TCR beta CDR3 regions were amplified from the RNA transcripts. For the first round of RT-PCR on the TCR CDR3, the HTBI primer set was used together with the Qiagen OneStep RT-PCR kit. The libraries were constructed in a second round of multiplex PCR and then size-selected and purified. The libraries were sequenced on an Illumina HiSeq2000 using paired-end 100 bp reads. In the paper's pipeline: Raw data were processed with SOAPnuke, discarding reads with adapters, uncalled bases, mean Phred below 15, or no exact constant-primer or identifier match. COPE v1.2.5 was used to merge the high-quality paired reads, and each unique nucleotide sequence was defined as a clonotype. MiTCR v1.1 was used to align the clonotypes against IMGT TRBV, TRBD and TRBJ reference segments. The analysis was restricted to V-J combinations with a frequency above 0.0001, which together covered over 99% of the repertoires. The TCS score was defined as the ratio of F50 (clonal expansion) to E x V (chaos), calculated using BLOSUM62-based TCRdist between CDR3 peptides within each V-J. Welch's t-statistics and random forest reduced fewer than 600 V-J features to around 14, which were used in a naive Bayes classifier (R e1071). The public reads were reprocessed in TCRdb via fastp at Q25 and MiXCR, keeping in-frame beta chains. Rows with a matching CDR3 protein are joined into one entry that keeps the most common DNA and genes. The V and J calls and clone size are TCRdb's, not the authors'. For this sample there are fewer than 400,000 distinct CDR3 sequences; over 11% appear just once. Together, the top ten hold under 30% of the sample.

This clonotype was seen at least ten times. The antigen it binds to is not known. The record has no base qualities; no much larger clone is one base away. Moderately to severely active disease, a Clinical Activity Score of at least 3, a NOSPECS grade of at least 4, and a duration under 3 months were present in ophthalmopathy patients. Exclusion was applied to patients with uncontrolled infections, other autoimmune diseases, pregnancy or lactation. Diagnoses were established on the basis of clinical symptoms, serum thyroxine and TRAb, thyroid ultrasound, and orbital computed tomography. PBMCs were separated from 8 to 10 ml of fresh peripheral blood using Ficoll-Paque density gradient centrifugation. Total RNA was extracted using Trizol reagent, and RNA quality was assessed on an Agilent 2100 Bioanalyzer. This TCR came from a man in his fifties with Graves' ophthalmopathy. Sequences were obtained from blood.

In nucleotides, the sequence is TGTGCCAGCAGTTTAGGGTTGTCGGTGAACACTGAAGCTTTCTTT. It codes for CASSLGLSVNTEAFF. The sequence links TRBV12-3 or TRBV12-4 to TRBJ1-1, with no confidently assigned D gene. Measured from the cysteine to the phenylalanine, the CDR3 is 15 residues long. The DNA shown is the 45-base CDR3, in frame from base 1. Deletion took 1 base off V and 0 bases off J, with a span of 9 bases between the germline ends.